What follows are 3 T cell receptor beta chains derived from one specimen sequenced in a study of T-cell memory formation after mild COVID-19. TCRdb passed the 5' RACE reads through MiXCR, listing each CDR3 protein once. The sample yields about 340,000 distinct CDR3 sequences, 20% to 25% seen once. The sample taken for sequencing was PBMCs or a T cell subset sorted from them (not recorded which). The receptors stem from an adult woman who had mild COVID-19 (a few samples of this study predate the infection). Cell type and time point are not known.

DNA of the CDR3: TGTGCCAGCAGAACGGGGCTAAGGGCCTCTAACACCGGGGAGCTGTTTTTT. Protein sequence: CASRTGLRASNTGELFF. The chain employs TRBV12-3 or TRBV12-4 and TRBJ2-2, with D possibly being TRBD1 or TRBD2 (5 bases each). V lost 6 bases and J 2 bases, leaving 19 bases between the germline ends. The CDR3 runs to 17 residues.

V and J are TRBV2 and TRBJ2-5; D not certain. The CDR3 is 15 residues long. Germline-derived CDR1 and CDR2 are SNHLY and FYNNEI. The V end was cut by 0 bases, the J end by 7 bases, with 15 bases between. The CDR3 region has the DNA TGTGCCAGCAGTGAAGCGGGTGGGAACTCGGGGACCCAGTACTTC. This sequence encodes CASSEAGGNSGTQYF. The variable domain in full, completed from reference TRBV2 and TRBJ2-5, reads EPEVTQTPSHQVTQMGQEVILRCVPISNHLYFYWYRQILGQKVEFLVSFYNNEISEKSEIFDDQFSVERPDGSNFTLKIRSTKLEDSAMYFCASSEAGGNSGTQYFGPGTRLLVL.

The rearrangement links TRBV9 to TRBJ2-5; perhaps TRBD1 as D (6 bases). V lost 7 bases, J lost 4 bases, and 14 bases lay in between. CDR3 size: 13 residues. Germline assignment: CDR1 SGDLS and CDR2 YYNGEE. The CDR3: CASSDRPGETQYF. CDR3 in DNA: TGTGCCAGCTCGGACAGACCGGGAGAGACCCAGTACTTC. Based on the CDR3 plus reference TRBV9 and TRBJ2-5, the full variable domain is DSGVTQTPKHLITATGQRVTLRCSPRSGDLSVYWYQQSLDQGLQFLIQYYNGEERAKGNILERFSAQQFPDLHSELNLSSLELGDSALYFCASSDRPGETQYFGPGTRLLVL.